The entry below gives a single T cell receptor (beta chain) sequence along with its context. The antigen is not known. These data come from a study of shared clonotypes between healthy human individuals. General study results and limits: Naive CD4 clonotype sharing across a few donors was approximately 5%. Generation probability values for non-shared clonotypes were lower than those for clonotypes shared by all four donors.

Researchers ran the assay at a deep level. Tens of thousands of T cell genomes (approximately 0.2 ug DNA) went into each sorted-subset replicate. The table came from immunoSEQ multiplex PCR; TCRdb's copy has only in-frame clones and leaves some out. The sample carries about 1.1 million clones, about four fifths recorded once. This TCR was sampled from a man younger than 30 in good health. Some clones in this sample may be carry-over from other donors' samples. Sample: memory CD4+ T cells from PBMCs. Subset denoted: CD45RA-negative fraction.

The CDR3 nucleotides are TGTGCCAGCAGCGGGCCCTGGACCCGGGGTGCACAACGCAATGAGCAGTTCTTC. Residues: CASSGPWTRGAQRNEQFF. The chain recombines TRBV5-8 with TRBJ2-1; possible D gene TRBD2, 5 bases. The V end was cut by 4 bases, the J end by 6 bases, with 26 bases between. The CDR3 has 18 amino acids. Germline V gives CDR1 SGHTS, CDR2 YDEGEE.